This T cell receptor beta chain is drawn from a study of T cell responses to AZD1222 COVID-19 vaccine. The V gene end was trimmed by 4 bases and the J gene end by 4 bases; junction bases not matched to a gene: 2. The CDR3 runs 15 residues. Germline V CDR1 and CDR2: SNHLY, FYNNEI. Study observations and caveats: CD4 TCRs associated with vaccination spanned spike, dominating at 160-218 and 743-854. Every sample of the repertoires postdated the peak T cell response. Spike-specific TCR breadth and depth went up after people got two AZD1222 doses.

Assay used: immunoSEQ multiplex PCR; TCRdb lists only in-frame clones, some missing. Among about 39,000 clones listed, around 90% were seen once. Regarding this clone: As yet, its antigen is unknown.

The specimen was peripheral blood, collected 28 days after the second dose of the MenACWY control vaccine. The chain couples TRBV2 to TRBJ2-1, with TRBD2 identical over 12 bases. The source is an adult who received the MenACWY meningococcal vaccine as a control. The CDR3 loop reads CASSGTSGIYNEQFF. For the CDR3, the DNA is TGTGCCAGCAGTGGGACTAGCGGGATTTACAATGAGCAGTTCTTC. The full variable domain, with the rest looked up from reference TRBV2 and TRBJ2-1, is EPEVTQTPSHQVTQMGQEVILRCVPISNHLYFYWYRQILGQKVEFLVSFYNNEISEKSEIFDDQFSVERPDGSNFTLKIRSTKLEDSAMYFCASSGTSGIYNEQFFGPGTRLTVL.